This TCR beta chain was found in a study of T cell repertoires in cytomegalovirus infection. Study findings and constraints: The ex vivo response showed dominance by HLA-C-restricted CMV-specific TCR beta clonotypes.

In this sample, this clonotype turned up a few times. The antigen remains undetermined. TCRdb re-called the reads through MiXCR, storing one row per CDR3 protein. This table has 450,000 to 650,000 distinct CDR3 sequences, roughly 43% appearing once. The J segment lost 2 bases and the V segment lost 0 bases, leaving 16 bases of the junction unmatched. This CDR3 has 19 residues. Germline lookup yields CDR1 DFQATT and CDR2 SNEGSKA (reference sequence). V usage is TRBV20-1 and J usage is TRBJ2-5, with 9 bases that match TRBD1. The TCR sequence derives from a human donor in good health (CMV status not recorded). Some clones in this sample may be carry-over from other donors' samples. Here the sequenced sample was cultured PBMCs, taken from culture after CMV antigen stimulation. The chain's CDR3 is CSARDRFGQGRMGQETQYF. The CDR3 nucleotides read TGCAGTGCTAGAGATCGGTTTGGACAGGGGAGAATGGGGCAAGAGACCCAGTACTTC.